This T cell receptor beta chain was sequenced in a study of T-cell reconstitution after alpha-beta-depleted transplantation in children. This clonotype was counted between two and nine times. Unique molecular identifiers were incorporated into the prepared TCRbeta library. TCRdb re-derived calls from the PCR reads in MiXCR, one entry per CDR3 protein. The sample shows 500,000 or so distinct CDR3 sequences, 32% of them seen only once. V dropped 2 bases and J dropped 4 bases, with 15 bases sitting between them. Germline assignment: CDR1 SGHTA and CDR2 FQGNSA. The length of the CDR3 is 15 residues. The sequences come from PBMCs from the stem cell graft donor, collected from the stem cell graft. The rearrangement uses TRBV7-2 and TRBJ2-7; tentative D call: TRBD1 (7 bases). The clonotype originates from a human donor who donated a stem cell graft to a child with aplastic anemia. The CDR3 is CASSLTRGQFYEQYF. The CDR3 nucleotides are TGTGCCAGCAGCTTAACGCGGGGACAGTTTTACGAGCAGTACTTC.